The clone carrying this T cell receptor (beta chain) was found once. Graves' hyperthyroidism without ophthalmopathy progression within 18 months was termed stable. Amplification of TCR beta CDR3 regions used RNA as the template. HTBI primers were used for first-round RT-PCR of the TCR CDR3. TCRdb processed the multiplex PCR reads anew with MiXCR; each CDR3 protein has one entry. The sample holds 450,000 to 600,000 distinct CDR3 sequences; about 15% are singletons and the top ten take 11% to 15%. This record comes from a study of T cells in Graves' hyperthyroidism and ophthalmopathy. Study context: Peripheral blood was acquired at first diagnosis, ahead of any therapy whatsoever.

The CDR3 length is 15 residues. Germline V CDR1 and CDR2: MGHRA, YSYEKL. Trimming removed 4 bases at V and 3 bases at J, with 16 bases between. This receptor was identified in a woman in her thirties or forties with Graves' hyperthyroidism. The chain is built from TRBV4-1 and TRBJ2-7, with no clear D. The material sequenced was blood. As DNA, the CDR3 is TGCGCCAGCAGCCTGCGAACCGGGCCCAACTACGAGCAGTACTTC. This gives the protein CASSLRTGPNYEQYF.